This T cell receptor beta chain was obtained from a study of cytomegalovirus exposure and HLA in healthy donors. About the research overall: Prior work identified around 100 million unique TCR beta sequences in roughly 180 million T cells.

13 Jbeta primers and 60 Vbeta primers were used for the PCR. Assay: immunoSEQ multiplex PCR; the TCRdb copy retains only in-frame clones and omits some. This table has 210,000 or so clones, 85% to 90% appearing once. Study-wide points: The HLA-A and HLA-B alleles of most subjects were reportedly predicted accurately from TCR beta sequences. As a later analysis showed, several of the most significant clusters appeared to be linked to common viral pathogens. For TCR beta chains, V- and J-gene trimming was later linked to a missense DCLRE1C variant.

V lost 6 bases and J lost 0, with 14 bases in between. Germline values: CDR1 PRHDT, CDR2 FYEKMQ (reference sequence). The CDR3 is made up of 15 amino acids. In regard to this clone: The antigen remains undetermined.

The TCR originated in a human donor in good health. Material: PBMCs. V is TRBV13 and J is TRBJ1-2; D gene unclear. The CDR3 DNA reads as TGTGCCAGCAGTTTATGGACTGCACCTAACTATGGCTACACCTTC. As protein: CASSLWTAPNYGYTF.